The rows below give T cell receptor beta chains drawn from one sample of a study of response to subunit inactivated influenza vaccine. TCRdb reanalysed the RT-PCR reads using MiXCR and keeps one entry per CDR3 protein. The data show over 450,000 distinct CDR3 sequences, under 15% seen once. Material: PBMCs from blood, obtained roughly 48 days after vaccination. These receptors were taken from a middle-aged man who received an inactivated influenza vaccine. Each CDR3 is given with its conserved first and last residue. Each record gives: V gene, clone size, J gene, D gene, CDR3 DNA, CDR3 protein. The D gene is left open where the match is weak. The listing skips clone size in some rows; elsewhere it reads once, few, many or a size class.

>TRBV18|-|TRBJ2-3|TRBD2
TGTGCCAGCTCCCGGACTAGCGGGGGGCTTACCACAGATACGCAGTATTTT
CASSRTSGGLTTDTQYF
>TRBV25-1|-|TRBJ2-1|TRBD2
TGTGCCAGCAGCAAACCGGGACTAGCGGGAGCTGAGCAGTTCTTC
CASSKPGLAGAEQFF
>TRBV20-1|once|TRBJ2-6|TRBD1
TGCAGTGCTATAGGACAGGGAACCTCTGGGGCCAACGTCCTGACTTTC
CSAIGQGTSGANVLTF
>TRBV11-2|-|TRBJ2-7|-
TGTGCCAGCAGCTTACCGGCAGTTAACTCCTACGAGCAGTACTTC
CASSLPAVNSYEQYF
>TRBV12-3/TRBV12-4|many|TRBJ2-3|TRBD2
TGTGCCAGCAGGGCTAGCGGGGGGGCCACAGATACGCAGTATTTT
CASRASGGATDTQYF
>TRBV20-1|once|TRBJ1-5|-
TGCAGTACTACCCCCCAGGGGAAGAGCAATCAGCCCCAGCATTTT
CSTTPQGKSNQPQHF
>TRBV6-5|-|TRBJ2-7|TRBD2
TGTGCCAGCAGTTACTCTTCGGCGGGAGGCTACGAGCAGTACTTC
CASSYSSAGGYEQYF
>TRBV14|-|TRBJ2-7|-
TGTGCCAGCAGCCAAGAGACAGTTGTCTCCTACGAGCAGTACTTC
CASSQETVVSYEQYF
>TRBV7-9|-|TRBJ1-1|TRBD1
TGTGCCAGCAGCGGGACAGGGGGCGGGAACACTGAAGCTTTCTTT
CASSGTGGGNTEAFF
>TRBV6-2/TRBV6-3|few|TRBJ2-5|-
TGTGCCAGCAGTTATCGGAGACTAAAAGAGACCCAGTACTTC
CASSYRRLKETQYF
>TRBV3-1|-|TRBJ2-5|TRBD2
TGTGCCAGCAGCAAACGACTAGCGGGGGGCCGTACCCAAGAGACCCAGTACTTC
CASSKRLAGGRTQETQYF
>TRBV10-2|few|TRBJ2-1|-
TGCGCCAGCAGAATGGACTCTTACAATGAGCAGTTCTTC
CASRMDSYNEQFF
>TRBV6-5|few|TRBJ2-3|-
TGTGCCAGCAGTTACGATCGCTTCCAGGATAATACGCAGTATTTT
CASSYDRFQDNTQYF
>TRBV9|many|TRBJ1-2|TRBD1
TGTGCCAGCAGCGCCCAAACAGGGGGAGCGTTCTATGGCTACACCTTC
CASSAQTGGAFYGYTF
>TRBV5-5|-|TRBJ1-2|-
TGTGCCAGCAGCTTGGGTAGGCAGTCCTATGGCTACACCTTC
CASSLGRQSYGYTF
>TRBV28|few|TRBJ1-2|TRBD1
TGTGCCAGCAGCCCCGGGACAGTAGGAGGCTACACCTTC
CASSPGTVGGYTF
>TRBV12-3/TRBV12-4|few|TRBJ2-2|-
TGTGCCAGCAGTTTAGTCAGCACGAACACCGGGGAGCTGTTTTTT
CASSLVSTNTGELFF
>TRBV11-1|-|TRBJ2-4|-
TGTGCCAGCAGCTTAAACTCGGGACGGACAACTGTGACCGAAAACATTCAGTACTTC
CASSLNSGRTTVTENIQYF
>TRBV7-2|-|TRBJ2-5|-
TGTGCCAGCAGCCCGATGCGGGGCAGGAGAGAGACCCAGTACTTC
CASSPMRGRRETQYF
>TRBV7-9|-|TRBJ1-1|-
TGTGCCAGCAGCTCACGGGGGGACACTGAAGCTTTCTTT
CASSSRGDTEAFF
>TRBV27|-|TRBJ2-7|TRBD1
TGTGCCAGCAGTTTATCGGATGGGACAGGGGTTTACGAGCAGTACTTC
CASSLSDGTGVYEQYF
>TRBV20-1|-|TRBJ2-5|TRBD1
TGCAGTACAAGACAGGGGGCGAGGGAGACCCAGTACTTC
CSTRQGARETQYF
>TRBV18|-|TRBJ1-1|-
TGTGCCAACTCTTCGAACACTGAAGCTTTCTTT
CANSSNTEAFF
>TRBV20-1|-|TRBJ2-5|-
TGCAGTGCTAGAGCCCCAGGAGATGGGACCCAGTACTTC
CSARAPGDGTQYF
>TRBV7-2|few|TRBJ2-3|TRBD2
TGTGCCAGCAGAGAAACTAGCGGGAGCACAGATACGCAGTATTTT
CASRETSGSTDTQYF
>TRBV5-1|-|TRBJ2-5|TRBD1
TGCGCCAGCAGCTTCCAGGGGGCATGGGAGACCCAGTACTTC
CASSFQGAWETQYF
>TRBV4-1|-|TRBJ2-5|-
TGCGCCAGCAGCCAATACTTCGTGGGGCAAGAGACCCAGTACTTC
CASSQYFVGQETQYF
>TRBV10-3|many|TRBJ2-7|TRBD1
TGTGCCATCAGTGCTCCGGGACAGGGGTTTGGCGAGCAGTACTTC
CAISAPGQGFGEQYF
>TRBV19|few|TRBJ2-2|-
TGTGCCAGTAGTCACCTAGACAGCTTGGGGGAGCTGTTTTTT
CASSHLDSLGELFF
>TRBV5-6|few|TRBJ1-2|TRBD1
TGTGCCAGCAGCCCAGGGGGCGCGGTTTATGGCTACACCTTC
CASSPGGAVYGYTF
>TRBV7-6|-|TRBJ2-2|-
TGTGCCAGCAGCCTCAAGGACTACCTTTACCCGGGGGAGCTGTTTTTT
CASSLKDYLYPGELFF
>TRBV9|-|TRBJ2-7|TRBD1
TGTGCCAGCAGCAGGGACGGGACAGGAGCCTACGAGCAGTACTTC
CASSRDGTGAYEQYF
>TRBV28|few|TRBJ1-2|-
TGTGCCAGCAGCCAAGGCGGGGGCGCGGGCTATGGCTACACCTTC
CASSQGGGAGYGYTF
>TRBV20-1|few|TRBJ2-5|TRBD1
TGCAGTGCCCCCTTAGGGGACAGGACCTTCCAAGAGACCCAGTACTTC
CSAPLGDRTFQETQYF
>TRBV20-1|-|TRBJ1-4|-
TGCAGTGCTAGGGGTTACGGGTCGACTAATGAAAAACTGTTTTTT
CSARGYGSTNEKLFF
>TRBV5-1|few|TRBJ2-3|-
TGCGCCAGCAGCCCTGGGACCGGCTTCATTTTAGATACGCAGTATTTT
CASSPGTGFILDTQYF
>TRBV15|-|TRBJ2-7|-
TGTGCCACCAGCAGTGACGGCAGGGCCAACGAGCAGTACTTC
CATSSDGRANEQYF
>TRBV5-1|-|TRBJ2-5|-
TGCGCCAGCAGCTTGGGGTTCGCTCAAGAGACCCAGTACTTC
CASSLGFAQETQYF
>TRBV15|-|TRBJ2-5|TRBD1
TGTGCCACCAGCAGGGAACGGACAGGGACGTTAGAGACCCAGTACTTC
CATSRERTGTLETQYF
>TRBV7-9|few|TRBJ1-4|-
TGTGCCAGCAGCTTTGGGCCTCTGCGGGAAAAACTGTTTTTT
CASSFGPLREKLFF
>TRBV4-3|-|TRBJ2-2|TRBD1
TGCGCCAGCAGTACCTCCTGGGACAGCAACACCGGGGAGCTGTTTTTT
CASSTSWDSNTGELFF
>TRBV9|few|TRBJ2-3|-
TGTGCCAGCAGCCCCCGAGGTAGCCGCGATACGCAGTATTTT
CASSPRGSRDTQYF
>TRBV28|-|TRBJ2-6|-
TGTGCCAGCAGTTTGGTGGGGGATAAAGTCCTGACTTTC
CASSLVGDKVLTF
>TRBV27|-|TRBJ1-2|-
TGTGCCACCGGGACGCCCTATGGCTACACCTTC
CATGTPYGYTF
>TRBV5-8|many|TRBJ2-7|TRBD2
TGTGCCAGCAGCTTGGGAGCGGGAGAAGGGGACGAGCAGTACTTC
CASSLGAGEGDEQYF
>TRBV20-1|-|TRBJ2-2|-
TGCAGTGCTAGAGTTGGCGGCAGTAGCGACACCGGGGAGCTGTTTTTT
CSARVGGSSDTGELFF
>TRBV5-1|few|TRBJ2-1|TRBD2
TGCGCCAGCGGACTAGCGGGGGGTCGCAATGAGCAGTTCTTC
CASGLAGGRNEQFF
>TRBV24-1|-|TRBJ2-1|TRBD2
TGTGCCACCAGTGATACGGGAGGGGTTAGGGGGAGCTCCTACAATGAGCAGTTCTTC
CATSDTGGVRGSSYNEQFF
>TRBV5-5|many|TRBJ1-5|-
TGTGCCAGCAGCTTGGAACTGGGGCCCCAGCATTTT
CASSLELGPQHF
>TRBV12-3/TRBV12-4|few|TRBJ1-4|-
TGTGCCAGCAGTTTTCTACTGGACAATGAAAAACTGTTTTTT
CASSFLLDNEKLFF
>TRBV12-3/TRBV12-4|-|TRBJ2-1|-
TGTGCCAGCAGGCGTACGGCCAACAATGAGCAGTTCTTC
CASRRTANNEQFF
>TRBV20-1|-|TRBJ2-5|-
TGCAGTGCTAGAGATCGAAGAGGTGGCCAAGAGACCCAGTACTTC
CSARDRRGGQETQYF
>TRBV2|few|TRBJ1-6|-
TGTGCCAGCAGTGAAGCCAGCCCGGGGCGGTTGAATTCACCCCTCCACTTT
CASSEASPGRLNSPLHF